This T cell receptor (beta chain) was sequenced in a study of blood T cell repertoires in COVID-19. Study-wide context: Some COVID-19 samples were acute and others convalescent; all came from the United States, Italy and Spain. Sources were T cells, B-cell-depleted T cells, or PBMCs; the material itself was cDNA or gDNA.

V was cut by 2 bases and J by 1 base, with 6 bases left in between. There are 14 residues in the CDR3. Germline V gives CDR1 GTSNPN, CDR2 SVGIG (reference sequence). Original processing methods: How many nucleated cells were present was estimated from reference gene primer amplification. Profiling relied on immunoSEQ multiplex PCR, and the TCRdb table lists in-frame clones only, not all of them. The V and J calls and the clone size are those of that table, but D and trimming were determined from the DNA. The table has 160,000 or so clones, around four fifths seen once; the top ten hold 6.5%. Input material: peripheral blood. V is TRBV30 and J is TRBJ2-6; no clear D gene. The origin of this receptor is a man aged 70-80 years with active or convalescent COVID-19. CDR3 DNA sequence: TGTGCCTGGAGTAGAGAGTCTGGGGCCAACGTCCTGACTTTC. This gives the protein CAWSRESGANVLTF.